Listed here is a single T cell receptor (beta chain). The antigen remains undetermined. The data stem from a study of cytomegalovirus exposure and HLA in healthy donors. Study results and limitations: Presence/absence comparisons presumed near-even sequencing depth among donors.

V gave up 3 bases and J gave up 2 bases, with 15 bases separating them. Germline assignment: CDR1 SGHRS and CDR2 YFSETQ. The CDR3 contains 15 residues. The PCR was carried out with 60 Vbeta primers and 13 Jbeta primers. Sequenced by immunoSEQ multiplex PCR; TCRdb stores in-frame clones only, minus some. Among over 140,000 clones listed, over 75% were seen once. The TCR comes from a man aged 45-65 years in good health and CMV-seronegative. The rearrangement links TRBV5-1 to TRBJ2-7; D possibly corresponds to TRBD1 (5 bases). Material: PBMCs. The CDR3 DNA is TGCGCCAGCAGCTCTAGGGGAAAGGGCGCCTACGAGCAGTACTTC. This translates into CASSSRGKGAYEQYF.